This TCR beta chain appears in the sequencing data of a study of Ad26.COV2.S vaccination and SARS-CoV-2 variants. Looking at the study overall: Dosing was one shot or two shots 56 days apart.

Treatment reported: approximately 18 received Ad26.COV2.S at low or high dose, single or two shots; several received placebo; per-sample allocation not given. Sampling happened 63 days after the first vaccine or placebo injection. Cohort 1b enrolled adults aged 18-55 years in Boston. In this sample, this clone turned up once. Its antigen is currently unknown. Overall study findings and caveats: With respect to non-spike TCR breadth, vaccine and placebo recipients were similar.

Trimming stripped 6 bases from V and 1 base from J, with 11 bases between. CDR1 and CDR2 from the germline V gene are MNHEY and SVGAGI. CDR3 length equals 14 residues. The table came from immunoSEQ multiplex PCR; TCRdb's copy has only in-frame clones and leaves some out. The sample holds 300,000 to 400,000 clones, 80% to 90% seen once. V usage is TRBV6-5 and J usage is TRBJ2-3; tentatively, D is TRBD1 (6 bases). The sequencing here drew on peripheral blood, taken in a trial of Ad26.COV2.S vaccine versus placebo. The sequence came from a person between 18 and 59 years old who received the Ad26.COV2.S COVID-19 vaccine or a placebo. Here the CDR3 reads CASRLQGRTDTQYF. CDR3 bases: TGTGCCAGCAGATTACAGGGACGCACAGATACGCAGTATTTT.